This is a list of T cell receptor beta chains from one sample in a study of T cells in Graves' hyperthyroidism and ophthalmopathy. TCRdb re-analysed the multiplex PCR reads in MiXCR, keeping a single row per CDR3 protein. Of some 600,000 distinct CDR3 sequences listed, around 46% are singletons. The sample taken for sequencing was peripheral blood or thyroid tissue (not recorded which). These receptors came from a woman under 30 with Graves' hyperthyroidism. The CDR3 runs from the conserved cysteine through the conserved F or W. D genes are given only for firm matches. Size is omitted from some rows. Given values are once, few, many or a class for expanded clones.

v_call: TRBV6-5; d_call: .; j_call: TRBJ1-2; clone_size: .; cdr3_aa: CASSPPGRVFSGYTF; cdr3_nt: TGTGCCAGCAGTCCCCCGGGACGGGTCTTCTCTGGCTACACCTTC
v_call: TRBV25-1; d_call: .; j_call: TRBJ2-5; clone_size: .; cdr3_aa: CASDVKTQYF; cdr3_nt: TGTGCCAGCGATGTAAAGACCCAGTACTTC
v_call: TRBV15; d_call: TRBD1; j_call: TRBJ1-6; clone_size: .; cdr3_aa: CATSRDPGTGGSPLHF; cdr3_nt: TGTGCCACCAGCAGAGATCCTGGGACAGGGGGTTCACCCCTCCACTTT
v_call: TRBV29-1; d_call: .; j_call: TRBJ1-1; clone_size: .; cdr3_aa: CSHPGTEAFF; cdr3_nt: TGCAGCCATCCGGGGACTGAAGCTTTCTTT
v_call: TRBV20-1; d_call: .; j_call: TRBJ2-5; clone_size: .; cdr3_aa: CSACLFAGETQYF; cdr3_nt: TGCAGTGCTTGTTTGTTCGCCGGAGAGACCCAGTACTTC
v_call: TRBV6-6; d_call: .; j_call: TRBJ1-1; clone_size: .; cdr3_aa: CASSREHTEAFF; cdr3_nt: TGTGCCAGCTCCAGGGAGCACACTGAAGCTTTCTTT
v_call: TRBV7-9; d_call: .; j_call: TRBJ1-2; clone_size: few; cdr3_aa: CASSVEALSNGYTF; cdr3_nt: TGTGCCAGCAGCGTAGAAGCTTTATCCAATGGCTACACCTTC
v_call: TRBV6-5; d_call: TRBD1; j_call: TRBJ2-7; clone_size: many; cdr3_aa: CASSSQGVYEQYF; cdr3_nt: TGTGCCAGCAGCTCACAGGGGGTGTACGAGCAGTACTTC
v_call: TRBV29-1; d_call: .; j_call: TRBJ1-2; clone_size: many; cdr3_aa: CSVEEQGRYGYTF; cdr3_nt: TGCAGCGTTGAAGAACAGGGACGGTATGGCTACACCTTC
v_call: TRBV7-9; d_call: .; j_call: TRBJ2-7; clone_size: many; cdr3_aa: CASSRNRDPYEQYF; cdr3_nt: TGTGCCAGCAGCAGGAACAGGGACCCCTACGAGCAGTACTTC
v_call: TRBV24-1; d_call: .; j_call: TRBJ2-7; clone_size: many; cdr3_aa: CATSDPPGYEQYF; cdr3_nt: TGTGCCACCAGTGATCCCCCGGGCTACGAGCAGTACTTC
v_call: TRBV12-3/TRBV12-4; d_call: .; j_call: TRBJ1-1; clone_size: few; cdr3_aa: CASLNGAEAFF; cdr3_nt: TGTGCTAGTCTGAATGGCGCTGAAGCTTTCTTT
v_call: TRBV7-9; d_call: .; j_call: TRBJ2-7; clone_size: many; cdr3_aa: CASSPLSYEQYF; cdr3_nt: TGTGCCAGCAGCCCGCTCTCCTACGAGCAGTACTTC
v_call: TRBV20-1; d_call: TRBD2; j_call: TRBJ2-7; clone_size: .; cdr3_aa: CSADLAGYNEQYF; cdr3_nt: TGCAGTGCTGATTTAGCGGGATACAACGAGCAGTACTTC
v_call: TRBV29-1; d_call: TRBD1; j_call: TRBJ2-2; clone_size: few; cdr3_aa: CSVRHVGPGQGNTGELFF; cdr3_nt: TGCAGCGTACGACACGTGGGACCGGGACAGGGGAACACCGGGGAGCTGTTTTTT
v_call: TRBV7-2; d_call: .; j_call: TRBJ1-5; clone_size: .; cdr3_aa: CASSTTLGGDSNQPQHF; cdr3_nt: TGTGCCAGCAGCACCACCTTGGGGGGAGATAGCAATCAGCCCCAGCATTTT
v_call: TRBV7-2; d_call: .; j_call: TRBJ1-6; clone_size: once; cdr3_aa: CASSSLRGRNNPPLHF; cdr3_nt: TGTGCCAGCTCCTCCTTGAGAGGGAGGAATAATCCACCCCTCCACTTT
v_call: TRBV15; d_call: .; j_call: TRBJ2-6; clone_size: .; cdr3_aa: CATSSPVLSGANVLTF; cdr3_nt: TGTGCCACCAGCAGCCCCGTCCTCTCTGGGGCCAACGTCCTGACTTTC
v_call: TRBV5-8; d_call: TRBD1; j_call: TRBJ1-5; clone_size: few; cdr3_aa: CASSFGQGSAAQHF; cdr3_nt: TGTGCCAGCAGCTTCGGACAGGGATCAGCGGCCCAGCATTTT
v_call: TRBV7-9; d_call: .; j_call: TRBJ2-7; clone_size: .; cdr3_aa: CASSLFGQYF; cdr3_nt: TGTGCCAGCAGCTTATTCGGGCAGTACTTC
v_call: TRBV12-3/TRBV12-4; d_call: .; j_call: TRBJ1-1; clone_size: many; cdr3_aa: CASELQGGATEAFF; cdr3_nt: TGTGCCAGCGAATTGCAGGGTGGTGCCACTGAAGCTTTCTTT
v_call: TRBV5-4; d_call: .; j_call: TRBJ1-2; clone_size: once; cdr3_aa: CASRLQGLGGYTF; cdr3_nt: TGTGCCAGCAGACTACAGGGTCTGGGGGGCTACACCTTC
v_call: TRBV9; d_call: .; j_call: TRBJ1-2; clone_size: .; cdr3_aa: CASSVARGRGGYTF; cdr3_nt: TGTGCCAGCAGCGTAGCGCGGGGACGAGGAGGCTACACCTTC
v_call: TRBV2; d_call: .; j_call: TRBJ1-1; clone_size: many; cdr3_aa: CASSEWVLNTEAFF; cdr3_nt: TGTGCCAGCAGTGAATGGGTTCTGAACACTGAAGCTTTCTTT
v_call: TRBV15; d_call: .; j_call: TRBJ2-5; clone_size: .; cdr3_aa: CATTSRMGGGETQYF; cdr3_nt: TGTGCCACCACCTCCCGAATGGGGGGCGGTGAGACCCAGTACTTC
v_call: TRBV6-5; d_call: .; j_call: TRBJ1-3; clone_size: .; cdr3_aa: CAISSSTGGNTIYF; cdr3_nt: TGTGCCATCAGTTCCTCGACAGGTGGAAACACCATATATTTT
v_call: TRBV6-6; d_call: TRBD2; j_call: TRBJ2-7; clone_size: .; cdr3_aa: CASSDSGTSGYYEQYF; cdr3_nt: TGTGCCAGCAGTGACTCCGGGACTAGCGGATACTACGAGCAGTACTTC
v_call: TRBV25-1; d_call: TRBD1; j_call: TRBJ1-2; clone_size: .; cdr3_aa: CASIRQGANGYAF; cdr3_nt: TGTGCCAGCATAAGGCAGGGGGCGAATGGCTACGCCTTC
v_call: TRBV7-3; d_call: .; j_call: TRBJ1-1; clone_size: .; cdr3_aa: CASSAIPGAEASF; cdr3_nt: TGTGCCAGCAGCGCTATCCCGGGGGCTGAAGCTTCCTTT
v_call: TRBV5-1; d_call: .; j_call: TRBJ2-5; clone_size: many; cdr3_aa: CASSLAGSQETQYF; cdr3_nt: TGTGCCAGCAGCTTAGCCGGGTCACAAGAGACCCAGTACTTC
v_call: TRBV20-1; d_call: TRBD1; j_call: TRBJ2-7; clone_size: .; cdr3_aa: CSASATGVVDEQYF; cdr3_nt: TGCAGTGCTAGCGCGACAGGGGTGGTTGACGAGCAGTACTTC
v_call: TRBV7-8; d_call: .; j_call: TRBJ2-7; clone_size: few; cdr3_aa: CASSLKLASYEQYF; cdr3_nt: TGTGCCAGCAGCTTAAAGCTAGCGTCCTACGAGCAGTACTTC
v_call: TRBV29-1; d_call: .; j_call: TRBJ2-3; clone_size: .; cdr3_aa: CSVDSGTDTQYF; cdr3_nt: TGCAGCGTTGATTCGGGGACAGATACGCAGTATTTT
v_call: TRBV24-1; d_call: TRBD1; j_call: TRBJ2-5; clone_size: .; cdr3_aa: CATSDSTGDNQETQYF; cdr3_nt: TGTGCCACCAGTGATAGCACAGGGGACAACCAAGAGACCCAGTACTTC
v_call: TRBV29-1; d_call: .; j_call: TRBJ2-7; clone_size: many; cdr3_aa: CSVEDPNREDNEQYF; cdr3_nt: TGCAGCGTTGAAGATCCCAACAGGGAAGATAACGAGCAGTACTTC
v_call: TRBV7-2; d_call: TRBD2; j_call: TRBJ2-7; clone_size: .; cdr3_aa: CASSQRLAGSYEQYF; cdr3_nt: TGCGCCAGCAGCCAACGTCTAGCGGGCTCCTACGAGCAGTACTTC
v_call: TRBV7-3; d_call: TRBD2; j_call: TRBJ2-7; clone_size: .; cdr3_aa: CASSQASGGRGSEQYF; cdr3_nt: TGCGCCAGCAGCCAAGCCTCCGGAGGGCGCGGGAGCGAGCAGTACTTC
v_call: TRBV7-8; d_call: .; j_call: TRBJ1-2; clone_size: .; cdr3_aa: CASSYKATNYGYTF; cdr3_nt: TGTGCCAGCAGTTACAAGGCAACCAACTATGGCTACACCTTC
v_call: TRBV12-3/TRBV12-4; d_call: .; j_call: TRBJ1-5; clone_size: few; cdr3_aa: CASSRYLEANQPQHF; cdr3_nt: TGTGCCAGCAGTCGCTATTTGGAGGCGAATCAGCCCCAGCATTTT
v_call: TRBV2; d_call: .; j_call: TRBJ1-2; clone_size: .; cdr3_aa: CASSGDSTNYGYTF; cdr3_nt: TGTGCCAGCAGTGGTGACTCTACTAACTATGGCTACACCTTC
v_call: TRBV7-8; d_call: .; j_call: TRBJ2-7; clone_size: once; cdr3_aa: CASSLQGPLLPGVYEQYF; cdr3_nt: TGTGCCAGCAGCCTACAGGGTCCTCTGCTCCCGGGAGTGTACGAGCAGTACTTC
v_call: TRBV24-1; d_call: TRBD1; j_call: TRBJ1-1; clone_size: .; cdr3_aa: CATSAPGQMNTEAFF; cdr3_nt: TGTGCCACCAGTGCCCCGGGACAGATGAACACTGAAGCTTTCTTT
v_call: TRBV15; d_call: TRBD2; j_call: TRBJ2-5; clone_size: .; cdr3_aa: CATSSGLASQETQYF; cdr3_nt: TGTGCCACCAGCAGTGGACTAGCGTCCCAAGAGACCCAGTACTTC
v_call: TRBV29-1; d_call: TRBD1; j_call: TRBJ2-7; clone_size: many; cdr3_aa: CSVGGTGVPYEQYF; cdr3_nt: TGCAGCGTTGGGGGGACAGGGGTCCCCTACGAGCAGTACTTC
v_call: TRBV10-3; d_call: TRBD1; j_call: TRBJ2-7; clone_size: .; cdr3_aa: CASSLGRGPLYEQYF; cdr3_nt: TGTGCCAGCAGCTTAGGAAGGGGGCCCCTCTACGAGCAGTACTTC
v_call: TRBV29-1; d_call: .; j_call: TRBJ2-1; clone_size: .; cdr3_aa: CSVRPTSSYNEQFF; cdr3_nt: TGCAGCGTTCGTCCGACTAGCTCCTACAATGAGCAGTTCTTC
v_call: TRBV24-1; d_call: .; j_call: TRBJ1-5; clone_size: many; cdr3_aa: CATSDRRPNQPQHF; cdr3_nt: TGTGCCACCAGTGACCGACGGCCCAATCAGCCCCAGCATTTT
v_call: TRBV10-3; d_call: .; j_call: TRBJ1-5; clone_size: few; cdr3_aa: CASASQLSNQPQHF; cdr3_nt: TGTGCCAGCGCTAGTCAGCTTAGCAATCAGCCCCAGCATTTT
v_call: TRBV5-1; d_call: .; j_call: TRBJ1-4; clone_size: .; cdr3_aa: CASSREGVGFEKLFF; cdr3_nt: TGCGCCAGCAGCCGGGAGGGGGTCGGTTTTGAAAAACTGTTTTTT
v_call: TRBV24-1; d_call: .; j_call: TRBJ2-7; clone_size: many; cdr3_aa: CATSDPRSYEQYF; cdr3_nt: TGTGCCACCAGTGATCCGAGGTCCTACGAGCAGTACTTC
v_call: TRBV10-3; d_call: .; j_call: TRBJ2-7; clone_size: .; cdr3_aa: CAISDPPVPYEQYF; cdr3_nt: TGTGCCATCAGTGACCCCCCGGTACCCTACGAGCAGTACTTC
v_call: TRBV7-8; d_call: .; j_call: TRBJ1-4; clone_size: .; cdr3_aa: CASSRFHGEKLFF; cdr3_nt: TGTGCCAGCAGCCGATTCCATGGAGAAAAACTGTTTTTT
v_call: TRBV24-1; d_call: TRBD1; j_call: TRBJ1-2; clone_size: .; cdr3_aa: CATSDPRDRGYGYTF; cdr3_nt: TGTGCCACCAGTGATCCCCGGGACAGGGGCTATGGCTACACCTTC
v_call: TRBV24-1; d_call: TRBD1; j_call: TRBJ1-5; clone_size: .; cdr3_aa: CATSDLGGTGPTYQPQHF; cdr3_nt: TGTGCCACCAGTGATTTGGGTGGGACAGGGCCTACTTATCAGCCCCAGCATTTT
v_call: TRBV15; d_call: .; j_call: TRBJ1-5; clone_size: few; cdr3_aa: CASAGGPDQPQHF; cdr3_nt: TGTGCCTCCGCCGGGGGGCCCGATCAGCCCCAGCATTTT
v_call: TRBV7-9; d_call: .; j_call: TRBJ1-5; clone_size: .; cdr3_aa: CASQVKWDQPQHF; cdr3_nt: TGTGCCAGCCAAGTAAAGTGGGATCAGCCCCAGCATTTT
v_call: TRBV7-9; d_call: TRBD1; j_call: TRBJ1-1; clone_size: few; cdr3_aa: CASTGQGASTNTEAFF; cdr3_nt: TGTGCCAGCACCGGACAGGGTGCATCGACGAACACTGAAGCTTTCTTT
v_call: TRBV7-1; d_call: .; j_call: TRBJ1-6; clone_size: once; cdr3_aa: CASSSGTSGPLSSPLHF; cdr3_nt: TGTGCCAGCAGCTCGGGGACTAGCGGGCCATTGAGTTCACCCCTCCACTTT
v_call: TRBV20-1; d_call: .; j_call: TRBJ2-7; clone_size: many; cdr3_aa: CSASERGLYEQYF; cdr3_nt: TGCAGTGCGTCAGAGAGGGGCTTGTACGAGCAGTACTTC
v_call: TRBV19; d_call: TRBD1; j_call: TRBJ2-2; clone_size: once; cdr3_aa: CASTPGGPGELFF; cdr3_nt: TGTGCCAGTACCCCAGGGGGCCCCGGGGAGCTGTTTTTT